These 7 T cell receptor beta chains came from one sample sequenced in a study of CD8 T cells in ankylosing spondylitis. TCRdb reanalysed the 5' RACE reads using MiXCR and keeps one entry per CDR3 protein. The data show about 320,000 distinct CDR3 sequences, around a tenth seen once. The sample taken for sequencing was blood, either unsorted or a sorted T cell fraction (not recorded which). These receptors were obtained from a female donor with ankylosing spondylitis or in good health (not recorded which).

This clonotype turned up a few times. A much bigger clone sits one base away, suggesting this may be a read error. The chain couples TRBV20-1 to TRBJ2-3, with 7 bases that match TRBD1. Germline V gene lookup returns CDR1 DFQATT and CDR2 SNEGSKA (reference sequence). The CDR3 contains 16 residues. The CDR3 DNA reads TGCTGTGCTAGTGAAGTAGCGAGGGGGCTAACAGATACGCAGTATTTT. Translating gives CCASEVARGLTDTQYF.

This clonotype was counted many times. The chain combines TRBV6-5 with TRBJ2-1; D is ambiguous. Germline lookup yields CDR1 MNHEY and CDR2 SVGAGI. The V end lost 0 bases, the J end lost 8 bases, and 5 bases lay between the germline ends. The CDR3 is 12 amino acids. The CDR3 loop is CASSYSGYEQFF. Here the CDR3 DNA reads TGTGCCAGCAGTTACTCGGGGTATGAGCAGTTCTTC.

This clonotype has at least ten counts. V gene TRBV20-1 combines with J gene TRBJ2-5; weak D call: TRBD1 (5 bases). The CDR3 extends over 16 amino acids. CDR1 and CDR2 from the germline V gene are DFQATT and SNEGSKA (reference sequence). V lost 0 bases and J 1 base, leaving 15 bases between the germline ends. The CDR3 nucleotides are TGCAGTGCTAGAGATCTTGGGGTTGGGGCCCAAGAGACCCAGTACTTC. Its protein is CSARDLGVGAQETQYF.

This clonotype was found many times. The J gene is TRBJ2-2, the V gene TRBV5-5; no clear D. CDR1 is SGHKS and CDR2 is YYEKEE in the germline V gene (reference sequence). Trimming removed 2 bases at V and 6 bases at J, with 11 bases between. The CDR3 length is 14 residues. The CDR3 DNA reads as TGTGCCAGCAGCTTTCCCCGAGTCCCCGGGGAGCTGTTTTTT. Its protein is CASSFPRVPGELFF.

The rearrangement links TRBV7-2 to TRBJ2-3, with 8 nucleotides matching TRBD2. This CDR3 has 17 amino acids. V was pared by 5 bases and J by 1 base, with 11 bases of the junction left unmatched. Germline CDR1 and CDR2: SGHTA and FQGNSA. The CDR3 DNA is TGTGCCAGCAGCACGCCTCCGGGACTAGGTGGCACAGATACGCAGTATTTT. This encodes CASSTPPGLGGTDTQYF.

This clonotype was picked up many times. The chain uses TRBV27 and TRBJ2-2, with D possibly TRBD2 on 5 matching bases. The CDR3 runs 16 residues. Germline CDR1 MNHEY, CDR2 SMNVEV (reference sequence). Trimming pared 8 bases from V and 4 bases from J, leaving 20 bases between. The CDR3 DNA is TGTGCCAGCGGTATAGCCCGGGGTTCGGGCACCGGGGAGCTGTTTTTT. Translated: CASGIARGSGTGELFF.

This clonotype has only a few counts. The V and J genes are TRBV10-3 and TRBJ1-2; 10 positions match TRBD1. J lost 8 bases, V lost 6 bases, and 6 bases had no gene match. Germline-derived CDR1 and CDR2 are ENHRY and SYGVKD. The CDR3 is 13 amino acids. CDR3 sequence (DNA): TGTGCCATCAGCGGACAGGGGGGGGGAGGCTACACCTTC. Translated, it gives CAISGQGGGGYTF.